This T cell receptor beta chain was documented in a study of blood T cell repertoires in COVID-19. About the research overall: The United States, Italy and Spain provided the acute and convalescent COVID-19 samples. The cDNA or gDNA used as material had been derived from T cells, B-cell-depleted T cells, or PBMCs.

The table came from immunoSEQ multiplex PCR; TCRdb's copy has only in-frame clones and leaves some out. Of more than 45,000 clones detected, about 90% appear once; the ten largest clones hold roughly 6%. V was pared by 5 bases and J by 3 bases, with 12 bases between. CDR1 is SGHNT and CDR2 is YYREEE in the germline V gene (reference sequence). This CDR3 has 15 amino acids. The specimen sequenced was peripheral blood. The TCR sequence derives from a man in his 70s with active COVID-19. V and J are TRBV5-4 and TRBJ2-6; D might be TRBD1 (6 bases). The CDR3 DNA sequence: TGTGCCAGCAGATTCCAGGGGATTGGGGCCAACGTCCTGACTTTC. The encoded protein is CASRFQGIGANVLTF. Supplemented by reference TRBV5-4 and TRBJ2-6, the full variable domain reads ETGVTQSPTHLIKTRGQQVTLRCSSQSGHNTVSWYQQALGQGPQFIFQYYREEENGRGNFPPRFSGLQFPNYSSELNVNALELDDSALYLCASRFQGIGANVLTFGAGSRLTVL.